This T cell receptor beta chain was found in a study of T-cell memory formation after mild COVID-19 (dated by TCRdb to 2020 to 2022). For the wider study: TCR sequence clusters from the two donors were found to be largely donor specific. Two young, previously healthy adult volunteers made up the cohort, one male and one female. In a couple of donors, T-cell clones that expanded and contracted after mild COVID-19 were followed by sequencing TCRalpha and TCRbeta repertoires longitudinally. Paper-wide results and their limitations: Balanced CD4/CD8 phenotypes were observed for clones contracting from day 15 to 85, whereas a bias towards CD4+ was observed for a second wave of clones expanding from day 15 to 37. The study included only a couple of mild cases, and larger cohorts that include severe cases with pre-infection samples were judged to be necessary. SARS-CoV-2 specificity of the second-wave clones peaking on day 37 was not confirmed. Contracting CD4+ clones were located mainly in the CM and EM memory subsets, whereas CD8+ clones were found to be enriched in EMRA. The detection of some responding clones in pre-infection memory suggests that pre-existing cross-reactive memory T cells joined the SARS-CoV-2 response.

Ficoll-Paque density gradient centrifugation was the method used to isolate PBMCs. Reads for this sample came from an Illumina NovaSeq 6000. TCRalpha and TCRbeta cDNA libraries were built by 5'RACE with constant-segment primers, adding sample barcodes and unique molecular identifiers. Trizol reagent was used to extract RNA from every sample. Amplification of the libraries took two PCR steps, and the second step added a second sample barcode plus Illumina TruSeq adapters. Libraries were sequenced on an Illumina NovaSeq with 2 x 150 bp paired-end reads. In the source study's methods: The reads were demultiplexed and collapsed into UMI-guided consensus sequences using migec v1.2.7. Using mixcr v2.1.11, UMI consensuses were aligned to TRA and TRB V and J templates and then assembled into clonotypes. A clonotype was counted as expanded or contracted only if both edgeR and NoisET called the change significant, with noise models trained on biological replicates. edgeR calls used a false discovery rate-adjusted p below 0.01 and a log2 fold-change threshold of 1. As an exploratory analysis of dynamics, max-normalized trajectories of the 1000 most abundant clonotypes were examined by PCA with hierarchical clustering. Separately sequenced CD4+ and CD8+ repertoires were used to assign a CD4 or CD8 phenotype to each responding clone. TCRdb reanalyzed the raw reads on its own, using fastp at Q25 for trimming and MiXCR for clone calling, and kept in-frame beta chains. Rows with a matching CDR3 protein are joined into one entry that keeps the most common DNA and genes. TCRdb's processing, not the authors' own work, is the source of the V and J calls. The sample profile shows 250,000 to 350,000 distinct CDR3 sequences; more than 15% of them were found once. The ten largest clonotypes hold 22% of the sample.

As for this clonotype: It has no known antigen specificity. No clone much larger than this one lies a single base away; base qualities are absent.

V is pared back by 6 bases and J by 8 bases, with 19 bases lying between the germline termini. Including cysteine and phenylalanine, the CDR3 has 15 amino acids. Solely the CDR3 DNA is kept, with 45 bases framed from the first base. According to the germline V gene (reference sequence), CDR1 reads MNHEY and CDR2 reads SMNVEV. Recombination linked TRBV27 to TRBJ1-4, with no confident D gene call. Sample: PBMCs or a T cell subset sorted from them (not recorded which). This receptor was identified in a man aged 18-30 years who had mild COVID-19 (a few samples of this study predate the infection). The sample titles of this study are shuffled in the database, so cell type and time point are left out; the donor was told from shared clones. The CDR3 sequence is CASSLGTGLTEKLFF. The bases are TGTGCCAGCAGCCTAGGAACCGGCCTGACGGAAAAACTGTTTTTT.